This paragraph covers one TCR beta chain sequence. Its antigen remains unidentified. The entry originates in a study of T cells in Graves' hyperthyroidism and ophthalmopathy. Regarding the study as a whole: Among thyroid clonotypes expanded above 0.001, most also appeared in blood.

Amplification yielded TCR beta CDR3 regions, with RNA transcripts as the source. An initial round of RT-PCR targeting the TCR CDR3 relied on the HTBI primer set. TCRdb re-analysed the multiplex PCR reads in MiXCR, keeping a single row per CDR3 protein. The sample gives 600,000 or so distinct CDR3 sequences, under 60% of which show up once; approximately 8.2% is in the top ten. The CDR3 length is 16 residues. V lost 5 bases to trimming and J lost 3 bases, with 19 bases between them. Germline lookup yields CDR1 LNHDA and CDR2 SQIVND (reference sequence). The chain is built from TRBV19 and TRBJ1-2; a possible D gene is TRBD1 (6 bases). The sample consisted of peripheral blood or thyroid tissue (not recorded which). The sequence came from a woman under 30 with Graves' hyperthyroidism. CDR3 nucleotide sequence: TGTGCCAGTAGTCCCACGAGGGGGGCGGGAGACTATGGCTACACCTTC. Protein: CASSPTRGAGDYGYTF.